A single sample gave rise to the 15 T cell receptor beta chains below, sequenced in a study of T-cell reconstitution after alpha-beta-depleted transplantation in children. Unique molecular identifiers featured in how the TCRbeta library was prepared. TCRdb used MiXCR to reprocess the PCR reads, holding one entry per CDR3 protein. Seen here are 210,000 or so distinct CDR3 sequences, under 13% observed once, and the top ten hold 28%. The sequencing used PBMCs, collected before TCRalphabeta/CD19-depleted stem cell transplant. These receptor sequences come from a child under two years old with acute myeloid leukemia, due to receive a stem cell transplant.

This clonotype was counted many times. The gene calls are TRBV25-1 and TRBJ2-2, with D possibly being TRBD2 (6 bases). The ends were cut back, 10 bases at V and 4 bases at J, with 19 bases in the middle. The CDR3 is made up of 15 amino acids. From germline, CDR1 is MGHDK and CDR2 SYGVNS. The CDR3 nucleotides read TGTGCCACCTCTCCCCTAGCGCCGAGCACCGGGGAGCTGTTTTTT. Translation: CATSPLAPSTGELFF.

This clonotype was detected only a few times. This rearrangement joins TRBV29-1 to TRBJ2-3, with TRBD2 as a possible D gene (6 bases). V was pared by 3 bases and J by 1 base, with 8 bases between. The CDR3 runs to 13 residues. Germline CDR1 is SQVTM and CDR2 is ANQGSEA. The CDR3 loop reads CSVDSSGTDTQYF. In nucleotides, the CDR3 is TGCAGCGTTGACTCTAGCGGCACAGATACGCAGTATTTT.

This clonotype was counted at least ten times. This chain links TRBV20-1 with TRBJ1-5; TRBD1 matches 9 bases. Germline-derived CDR1 and CDR2 are DFQATT and SNEGSKA (reference sequence). The J segment lost 4 bases and the V segment lost 0 bases, leaving 10 bases of the junction unmatched. CDR3 length: 17 residues. The CDR3, as DNA: TGCAGTGCTAGAGATCTCGTTGGGGACAGGGTAAATCAGCCCCAGCATTTT. As protein: CSARDLVGDRVNQPQHF.

This clonotype was seen repeatedly, ten times or more. The rearrangement uses TRBV20-1 and TRBJ2-7, with 12 bases fitting TRBD2. Germline-derived CDR1 and CDR2 are DFQATT and SNEGSKA (reference sequence). This CDR3 has 13 amino acids. Unmatched junction bases numbered 5, after V lost 6 bases and J lost 5 bases. The CDR3 sequence is CSARTSGMNEQYF. In DNA form, the CDR3 reads TGCAGTGCGCGGACTAGCGGGATGAACGAGCAGTACTTC.

This clonotype appeared many times. The CDR3 nucleotides are TGTGCCAGCAGCTTAGCGACCTCTGGAAACACCATATATTTT. This sequence encodes CASSLATSGNTIYF. The rearrangement joins TRBV7-2 to TRBJ1-3; D call uncertain. Germline V gives CDR1 SGHTA, CDR2 FQGNSA. The CDR3 consists of 14 residues. Deletions cut 0 bases from V and 0 bases from J, with 3 bases between.

To note about this clonotype: A much larger clone sits a single nucleotide away, making a read error possible. V is TRBV20-1 and J is TRBJ2-4; 9 nucleotides line up with TRBD2. The CDR3 loop spans 15 amino acids. Germline V lookup: CDR1 DFQATT, CDR2 SNEGSKA (reference sequence). The chain's CDR3 is CSARVGGLAKNIPYF. In nucleotides, the CDR3 is TGCAGTGCTAGAGTGGGGGGACTAGCCAAAAACATTCCGTACTTC.

This clonotype has ten or more counts. For the CDR3, the DNA is TGTGCCAGCAGCTTAGGAGGGAGGGGGACAGATACGCAGTATTTT. This gives the protein CASSLGGRGTDTQYF. V usage is TRBV11-2 and J usage is TRBJ2-3; the D gene is possibly TRBD2 (7 bases). The germline CDR1 and CDR2 sequences are SGHAT and FQNNGV. This CDR3 region has 15 residues. Deletions cut 1 base from V and 3 bases from J, with 11 bases between. The full variable domain, with the rest looked up from reference TRBV11-2 and TRBJ2-3, is EAGVAQSPRYKIIEKRQSVAFWCNPISGHATLYWYQQILGQGPKLLIQFQNNGVVDDSQLPKDRFSAERLKGVDSTLKIQPAKLEDSAVYLCASSLGGRGTDTQYFGPGTRLTVL.

This clonotype was counted ten times or more. The chain employs TRBV20-1 and TRBJ1-2; D gene unclear. Trimming took 0 bases from V and 4 from J, leaving 9 bases between them. From germline, CDR1 is DFQATT and CDR2 SNEGSKA (reference sequence). The CDR3 has 13 amino acids. The CDR3: CSARDSAAYGYTF. In nucleotides, the CDR3 is TGCAGTGCTAGAGATTCGGCAGCCTATGGCTACACCTTC.

This clonotype was picked up many times. The chain is built from TRBV20-1 and TRBJ2-7; 11 positions match TRBD2. The V gene's germline CDR1 is DFQATT and CDR2 SNEGSKA (reference sequence). The CDR3 contains 14 residues. V lost 5 bases to trimming and J lost 0 bases; unmatched junction nucleotides: 3. The CDR3 nucleotides are TGCAGTGCTCCGACTAGCGGGGACTCCTACGAGCAGTACTTC. Translated, it gives CSAPTSGDSYEQYF.

This clonotype was detected many times. The chain couples TRBV6-5 to TRBJ2-5, with a weak D call TRBD2 (6 bases). Germline CDR1 reads MNHEY; CDR2 reads SVGAGI. This CDR3 is built from 13 residues. V lost 8 bases and J 3 bases, leaving 13 bases between the germline ends. In DNA form, the CDR3 reads TGTGCCAGCTCCGGGGGTCTGAAAGAGACCCAGTACTTC. This translates into CASSGGLKETQYF.

At least ten counts were recorded for this clonotype. V gene TRBV28 combines with J gene TRBJ2-3; D unclear. CDR1 MDHEN and CDR2 SYDVKM come from the germline V gene. The CDR3 loop spans 12 amino acids. The V end was cut by 3 bases, the J end by 4 bases, with 5 bases between. CDR3 in DNA: TGTGCCAGCAGTTTGGTGGCAGATACGCAGTATTTT. Encoded protein: CASSLVADTQYF.

This chain links TRBV12-3 or TRBV12-4 with TRBJ1-4, with 7 bases identical to TRBD1. The CDR3 is made up of 14 amino acids. Trimming removed 6 bases from V and 4 bases from J; junction bases left unmatched: 5. The CDR3 DNA follows: TGTGCCAGCAGCATGGACAGGAGTAATGAAAAACTGTTTTTT. Amino acids: CASSMDRSNEKLFF.

In its sample, this clonotype was seen many times. The genes are TRBV6-1 and TRBJ1-5; 10 bases fit TRBD1. V was clipped by 8 bases and J by 3 bases; unmatched bases: 7. The CDR3 covers 15 residues. Germline V gene lookup returns CDR1 MNHNS and CDR2 SASEGT. The DNA of the CDR3 is TGTGCCAGCGGATTGACAGGGGGCCCCAATCAGCCCCAGCATTTT. Translation: CASGLTGGPNQPQHF.

This clonotype was observed at least ten times. The chain couples TRBV4-2 to TRBJ2-6, with unresolved D. This CDR3 has 17 amino acids. Trimming took off 0 bases at V and 0 bases at J, with 9 bases between the two ends. CDR1 LGHNA and CDR2 YNFKEQ come from the germline V gene. In nucleotides, the CDR3 is TGTGCCAGCAGCCAAGATCTTGGGTTCTCTGGGGCCAACGTCCTGACTTTC. As protein: CASSQDLGFSGANVLTF.

This clonotype was detected ten times or more. This chain connects TRBV24-1 to TRBJ2-5; possibly TRBD2 for D (5 bases). The CDR3 spans 14 residues. The V gene's germline CDR1 is KGHDR and CDR2 SFDVKD. V was shortened by 3 bases and J by 4 bases, with 11 bases between the two germline ends. The CDR3: CATSDPGWGETQYF. The CDR3 DNA reads TGTGCCACCAGTGATCCGGGGTGGGGAGAGACCCAGTACTTC.